This T cell receptor beta chain was identified during a study of naive and memory T cell subsets. Whole-study findings and limits: Especially in CD8 cells, naive repertoires contained a few larger clonotypes, possibly CD45RA-re-expressing memory cells.

Two oligonucleotides, mixed equimolar, formed the beta constant-region primer covering TRBC1 and TRBC2. Ligated cDNA was amplified by four rounds of PCR with nested alpha and beta constant-region primers and SP2. TCRdb recomputed calls from the UMI-ligation and nested PCR reads with MiXCR, one row per CDR3 protein. Of roughly 92,000 distinct CDR3 sequences detected, 11% appear once; the ten largest clones hold roughly 0.13%. This CDR3 spans 16 amino acids. The germline V gene has CDR1 MDHEN and CDR2 SYDVKM. After removal of 2 bases from V and 2 bases from J, the junction contained 7 bases not matched to a gene. This clonotype was observed at least ten times. Its cognate antigen is unknown.

Sequenced: naive CD4+ T cells from blood. The origin of this receptor is a human donor in good health. The rearrangement joins TRBV28 to TRBJ2-7; 9 bases are a match to TRBD1. In DNA form, the CDR3 reads TGTGCCAGCAGTTTAACATCGGGACAGGGTACCTACGAGCAGTACTTC. It translates to CASSLTSGQGTYEQYF.